Shown below are 10 T cell receptor beta chains from a single sample sequenced in a study of T cells after yellow fever vaccination. TCRdb re-called the 5' RACE reads with MiXCR, one entry per CDR3 protein. The table includes roughly 45,000 distinct CDR3 sequences, roughly 6.4% detected once. The input for sequencing was CD8+ T cells not binding an NS4B(214-222) dextramer, sorted from PBMCs, taken 45 days after the yellow fever booster vaccination. These TCRs come from a young man who received the YFV17D yellow fever vaccine.

This clonotype was counted at least ten times. The V call is TRBV4-3, the J call TRBJ2-2; 9 bases align to TRBD1. The CDR3 sequence is 15 residues long. With V trimmed by 4 bases and J by 4 bases, 4 bases remained unmatched. Per the germline V gene, CDR1 is LGHNA and CDR2 is YSLEER. CDR3 residues: CASSPGQGPTGELFF. For the CDR3, the DNA is TGCGCCAGCAGCCCCGGACAGGGGCCCACCGGGGAGCTGTTTTTT.

J is TRBJ2-7 and V is TRBV2; 10 nucleotides align to TRBD1. The germline gives CDR1 SNHLY, CDR2 FYNNEI. Trimming cost V 1 base and J 3 bases; bases outside gene matches: 3. This CDR3 contains 15 residues. In nucleotides, the CDR3 is TGTGCCAGCAGTGAAGGACAGGGGGCGGTCTACGAGCAGTACTTC. The encoded protein is CASSEGQGAVYEQYF.

This clonotype is a singleton in its sample. A much larger clone differs by one base, so this may be a read error. This chain uses TRBV12-5 with TRBJ2-1; D not resolved. Trimming stripped 3 bases from V and 10 bases from J, with 16 bases between. The CDR3 contains 14 residues. Germline V gene lookup returns CDR1 LGHNT and CDR2 FRNRAP. The CDR3 DNA follows: TGTGCTAGTGGTTTAGGACCTCGGATTAGGGAGCAGTTCTTC. Translated: CASGLGPRIREQFF.

There are many counts of this clonotype. The chain employs TRBV7-6 and TRBJ2-5, with no clear D. V lost 7 bases to trimming and J lost 0 bases, with 3 bases between them. There are 11 residues in the CDR3. CDR1 is SGHVS, CDR2 FNYEAQ, per germline. CDR3 protein: CASIYQETQYF. DNA of the CDR3: TGTGCCAGCATTTACCAAGAGACCCAGTACTTC.

This clonotype was detected many times. V is TRBV9 and J is TRBJ2-1; unclear D gene. Trimming left V 0 bases short and J 5 bases short, with 0 bases between. The CDR3 has 11 residues. CDR1 is SGDLS and CDR2 is YYNGEE in the germline V gene. The CDR3 nucleotides read TGTGCCAGCAGCGTAGACAATGAGCAGTTCTTC. This translates into CASSVDNEQFF.

This clonotype was seen more than once but under ten times. The V and J genes are TRBV5-4 and TRBJ2-1; TRBD2 matches at 8 bases. Germline CDR1 is SGHNT and CDR2 is YYREEE (reference sequence). Trimming at V came to 3 bases and at J to 5 bases, leaving 7 bases not matched to a gene. This CDR3 is built from 15 residues. CDR3 region: CASSWMGSGDNEQFF. The CDR3 DNA reads TGTGCCAGCAGCTGGATGGGTAGCGGGGACAATGAGCAGTTCTTC.

In this sample, this clonotype turned up many times. The rearrangement uses TRBV20-1 and TRBJ2-7; no clear D gene. This CDR3 contains 17 residues. V gave up 3 bases and J gave up 0 bases, with 21 bases separating them. Germline CDR1 and CDR2: DFQATT and SNEGSKA (reference sequence). CDR3 sequence (DNA): TGCAGTGCTAGGACCCGCGTCGGAACAGCTGTCTCCTACGAGCAGTACTTC. Translating gives CSARTRVGTAVSYEQYF.

This clonotype was detected many times. J is TRBJ2-1 and V is TRBV28, with 11 bases matching TRBD2. CDR1 and CDR2 (germline): MDHEN, SYDVKM. The CDR3 is made up of 16 amino acids. Trimming at V came to 5 bases and at J to 4 bases, leaving 7 bases not matched to a gene. The DNA for the CDR3 is TGTGCCAGCAGTCCCCGGGTAGCGGGAGGGTACAATGAGCAGTTCTTC. The encoded protein is CASSPRVAGGYNEQFF.

This clonotype came up many times. The chain carries TRBV7-2 and TRBJ2-7; 11 bases line up with TRBD2. The CDR3 has 15 residues. Trimming removed 3 bases from V and 4 bases from J; junction bases left unmatched: 5. Germline V gene lookup returns CDR1 SGHTA and CDR2 FQGNSA. In DNA form, the CDR3 reads TGTGCCAGCAGCTTTGGGGGACTAGCGGCTTACGAGCAGTACTTC. This gives the protein CASSFGGLAAYEQYF.

In this sample, this clonotype turned up many times. The chain recombines TRBV20-1 with TRBJ2-7; 7 bases line up with TRBD1. The germline CDR1 and CDR2 sequences are DFQATT and SNEGSKA (reference sequence). V was pared by 2 bases and J by 2 bases, with 9 bases of the junction left unmatched. The CDR3 consists of 15 residues. The CDR3 protein is CSARSDRTFPYEQYF. The CDR3, as DNA: TGCAGTGCTAGATCGGACAGGACCTTTCCCTACGAGCAGTACTTC.